This T cell receptor (beta chain) is drawn from a study of OX40 agonist ivuxolimab in advanced cancers. On the study more broadly: Ivuxolimab, which patients received intravenously every 2 weeks, was dosed at 0.01 to 10 mg/kg.

The V end was cut by 4 bases, the J end by 5 bases, with 9 bases between. Germline assignment: CDR1 MNHEY and CDR2 SVGAGI. This CDR3 region has 14 residues. Sequenced by immunoSEQ multiplex PCR; TCRdb stores in-frame clones only, minus some. The sample contains nearly 25,000 clones, around 73% of which appear only once. This sample comprised CD4+ or CD8+ T cells sorted from blood, obtained in a trial of the OX40 agonist ivuxolimab. The chain joins TRBV6-5 to TRBJ1-6; no firm D call. The source is an adult with an advanced solid tumor such as melanoma, head and neck, liver or kidney cancer. The CDR3 sequence: CASSSQWDNSPLHF. CDR3 DNA sequence: TGTGCCAGCAGTTCCCAATGGGATAATTCACCCCTCCACTTT.